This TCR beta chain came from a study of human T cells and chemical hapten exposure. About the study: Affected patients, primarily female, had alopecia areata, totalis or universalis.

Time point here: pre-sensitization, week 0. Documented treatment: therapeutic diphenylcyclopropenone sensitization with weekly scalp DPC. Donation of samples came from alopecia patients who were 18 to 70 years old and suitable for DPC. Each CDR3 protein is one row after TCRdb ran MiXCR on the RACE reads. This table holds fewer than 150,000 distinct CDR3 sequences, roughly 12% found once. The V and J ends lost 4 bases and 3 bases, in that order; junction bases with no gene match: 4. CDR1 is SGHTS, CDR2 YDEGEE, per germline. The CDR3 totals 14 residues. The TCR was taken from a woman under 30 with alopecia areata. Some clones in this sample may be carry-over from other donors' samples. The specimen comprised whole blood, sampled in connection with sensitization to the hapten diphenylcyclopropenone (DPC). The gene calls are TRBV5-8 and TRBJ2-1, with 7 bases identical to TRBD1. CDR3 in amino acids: CASSRNRGYNEQFF. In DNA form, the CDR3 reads TGTGCCAGCAGCCGAAACAGGGGCTACAATGAGCAGTTCTTC.